The sequence of this T cell receptor beta chain was determined in a study of shared clonotypes between healthy human individuals. Profiled with immunoSEQ multiplex PCR; TCRdb holds only in-frame clones, not every one. This table has 450,000 to 500,000 clones, roughly 80% appearing once. CDR1 MNHEY and CDR2 SMNVEV come from the germline V gene (reference sequence). The CDR3 extends over 14 amino acids. V lost 4 bases, J lost 4 bases, and 2 bases stayed unmatched. The specimen was PBMCs. This chain connects TRBV27 to TRBJ2-7, with 12 bases lining up with TRBD2. The sequence was obtained from a woman between 40 and 50 years old in good health. Some clones in this sample may be carry-over from other donors' samples. The CDR3 region is CASSSGTSGYEQYF. CDR3 DNA: TGTGCCAGCAGTTCCGGGACTAGCGGGTACGAGCAGTACTTC.